This T cell receptor (beta chain) is from a study of cytomegalovirus exposure and HLA in healthy donors. Findings and limits, study-wide: Productive status was seen about 90% or about 30% of the time for most TCR beta V segments in an earlier analysis. Follow-up analysis found HLA locus-dependent TCR association rates, highest for DRB1 and lowest for HLA-C.

V gave up 6 bases and J gave up 1 base, with 7 bases separating them. Germline lookup yields CDR1 MNHNY and CDR2 SVGAGI (reference sequence). The CDR3 runs to 13 residues. Regarding this clone: The antigen remains undetermined.

Primers: 60 Vbeta forward and 13 Jbeta reverse. Repertoires were generated with immunoSEQ multiplex PCR, while TCRdb's copy carries only in-frame clones and drops some. The sample has 100,000 to 150,000 clones, roughly 80% seen once. The sample consisted of PBMCs. The chain uses TRBV6-6 and TRBJ1-5; D gene unclear. This TCR came from a man between 18 and 35 years old in good health and CMV-seropositive. In DNA, the CDR3 is TGTGCCAGCAGAAAAGCAAGCAATCAGCCCCAGCATTTT. It encodes CASRKASNQPQHF.